The 20 T cell receptor beta chains below all came from one sample that was sequenced in a study of regulatory T cells in long-lasting Graves disease. Time point described: newly diagnosed GD, antithyroid drugs for less than 3 months. The TCR library was made from RNA that had been extracted from PBMCs in TRIzol. Construction of the TCR beta libraries employed iRepertoire HTBI primers in conjunction with Arm-PCR of CDR3 regions. MiXCR was run by TCRdb on the multiplex PCR reads, yielding one entry per CDR3 protein. Here the sample spans about 500,000 distinct CDR3 sequences, roughly 16% being singletons. These data also formed part of another study, on T cells in Graves' hyperthyroidism and ophthalmopathy.

The input for sequencing was peripheral blood mononuclear cells (PBMCs), taken at new diagnosis, from a patient treated with antithyroid drugs. These receptors came from a middle-aged man with Graves disease.

This clonotype was seen a few times. This chain joins TRBV12-3 or TRBV12-4 and TRBJ1-3, with no clear D. Trimming took 6 bases from V and 4 from J, leaving 22 bases between them. The CDR3 totals 17 residues. This CDR3 reads CASSQPGRRVRGNTIYF. The CDR3 nucleotides are TGTGCCAGCAGCCAGCCTGGTAGGAGGGTCCGGGGAAACACCATATATTTT.

The chain uses TRBV27 and TRBJ1-6; D gene unclear. Trimming removed 5 bases from V and 3 bases from J, with 8 bases in between. The CDR3 runs to 14 residues. CDR1 and CDR2 (germline): MNHEY, SMNVEV (reference sequence). This chain's CDR3 is CASSTTNYNSPLHF. The CDR3 DNA sequence: TGTGCCAGCAGTACTACTAACTATAATTCACCCCTCCACTTT.

This clonotype was recorded a few times. The genes are TRBV29-1 and TRBJ2-3; no clear D. CDR3 length: 12 amino acids. The germline gives CDR1 SQVTM, CDR2 ANQGSEA. The V gene lost 4 bases and the J gene lost 1 base, with 6 bases spanning the gap. The CDR3 reads CSVVSGTDTQYF. CDR3 nucleotides: TGCAGCGTTGTTTCGGGCACAGATACGCAGTATTTT.

This clonotype was counted ten times or more. The J gene is TRBJ2-1, the V gene TRBV5-1; D ambiguous. This CDR3 spans 14 amino acids. Germline lookup yields CDR1 SGHRS and CDR2 YFSETQ. Trimming removed 4 bases at V and 5 bases at J, with 13 bases between. The CDR3 is CASSGVKKNNEQFF. CDR3 DNA sequence: TGCGCCAGCAGCGGAGTCAAGAAAAACAATGAGCAGTTCTTC.

This clonotype came up many times. The rearrangement links TRBV10-1 to TRBJ2-7, with D possibly being TRBD1 (6 bases). The V end was cut by 3 bases, the J end by 5 bases, with 11 bases between. The CDR3 sequence is 13 residues long. Germline assignment: CDR1 WNHNN and CDR2 SYGVQD (reference sequence). The CDR3 reads CASSDQQGDEQYF. The CDR3 DNA follows: TGCGCCAGCAGTGACCAACAGGGCGACGAGCAGTACTTC.

In this sample, this clonotype turned up many times. The rearrangement links TRBV29-1 to TRBJ1-1; 8 bases fit TRBD1. The trim removed 4 bases at V and 1 base at J, leaving 5 bases unmatched. The CDR3 is 14 amino acids. Germline CDR1 reads SQVTM; CDR2 reads ANQGSEA. The chain's CDR3 is CSVAPGQANTEAFF. The CDR3 bases are TGCAGCGTTGCACCGGGACAGGCGAACACTGAAGCTTTCTTT. The full variable domain, with the rest looked up from reference TRBV29-1 and TRBJ1-1, is SAVISQKPSRDICQRGTSLTIQCQVDSQVTMMFWYRQQPGQSLTLIATANQGSEATYESGFVIDKFPISRPNLTFSTLTVSNMSPEDSSIYLCSVAPGQANTEAFFGQGTRLTVV.

The rearrangement uses TRBV3-1 and TRBJ1-2, with D perhaps matching TRBD1 (6 bases). This CDR3 spans 16 amino acids. The V and J ends lost 5 bases and 7 bases respectively, with 23 bases between them. Per germline, CDR1 LGHDT and CDR2 YNNKEL (reference sequence). The CDR3 loop reads CASSSHLTGIYGGYTF. The CDR3 DNA reads TGTGCCAGCAGCTCTCACTTAACAGGGATCTATGGTGGCTACACCTTC.

Ten or more counts support this clonotype. V gene TRBV12-3 or TRBV12-4 combines with J gene TRBJ2-5; 8 nucleotides align to TRBD2. The CDR3 spans 17 residues. The J segment lost 5 bases and the V segment lost 6 bases, leaving 17 bases of the junction unmatched. DNA of the CDR3: TGTGCCAGCAGCCCCCAAACTGGCGGGAGGCCTCCGGAGACCCAGTACTTC. It codes for CASSPQTGGRPPETQYF.

This clonotype showed up many times. This chain uses TRBV3-1 with TRBJ2-5; 11 bases line up with TRBD2. CDR1 is LGHDT and CDR2 is YNNKEL in the germline V gene (reference sequence). This CDR3 is 14 amino acids long. After removal of 3 bases from V and 3 bases from J, the junction contained 0 bases not matched to a gene. In DNA form, the CDR3 reads TGTGCCAGCAGCCAGACTAGCGGGAAAGAGACCCAGTACTTC. This codes for CASSQTSGKETQYF.

The sample holds many counts of this clonotype. The CDR3 loop reads CASSSRLAGGHNEQFF. The CDR3 DNA is TGTGCCAGCAGCTCTAGACTAGCGGGAGGCCACAATGAGCAGTTCTTC. The chain employs TRBV11-2 and TRBJ2-1, with 13 bases identical to TRBD2. The CDR3 has 16 amino acids. V shed 4 bases, J shed 5 bases, and the junction held 5 bases outside the gene matches. Germline-derived CDR1 and CDR2 are SGHAT and FQNNGV.

This clonotype was seen more than once but under ten times. The rearrangement joins TRBV7-6 to TRBJ2-4, with D perhaps TRBD1 (6 bases). The J call is in doubt because the DNA end fits TRBJ2-5 better. This CDR3 spans 14 amino acids. From germline, CDR1 is SGHVS and CDR2 FNYEAQ. The CDR3 DNA sequence: TGTGCCAGCAGCCCCGGACAGAGTCAAGAGACCCAGTACTTC. Translation: CASSPGQSQETQYF.

CDR3 protein: CASSQGSRYGYTF. The CDR3 DNA reads TGTGCCAGCAGCCAGGGTTCTCGCTATGGCTACACCTTC. The rearrangement joins TRBV27 to TRBJ1-2, with a weak D call TRBD1 (5 bases). V dropped 6 bases and J dropped 4 bases, with 12 bases sitting between them. Germline assignment: CDR1 MNHEY and CDR2 SMNVEV (reference sequence). The CDR3 length is 13 residues.

The rearrangement uses TRBV3-1 and TRBJ1-2; 10 bases align to TRBD1. J was trimmed by 1 base and V by 5 bases; bases with no gene match: 4. The CDR3 spans 15 residues. Germline-derived CDR1 and CDR2 are LGHDT and YNNKEL (reference sequence). CDR3 bases: TGTGCCAGCAGCTTGGGACAGGGGATTAACTATGGCTACACCTTC. Translated, it gives CASSLGQGINYGYTF.

A remark on this clonotype: Just one base apart from a much larger clone, this may be a read error. This chain connects TRBV12-3 or TRBV12-4 to TRBJ2-3; D not certain. The tail of the sequence fits TRBJ1-5 better, so the J call may be wrong. This CDR3 has 14 amino acids. The CDR3 region has the DNA TGTGCCAGCAGCCATAGCGGGAGCTCAGATACGCAGCATTTT. Amino acid sequence: CASSHSGSSDTQHF.

This clonotype was detected ten times or more. V and J are TRBV5-1 and TRBJ2-1; D possibly corresponds to TRBD2 (5 bases). The ends were cut back, 0 bases at V and 2 bases at J, with 6 bases in the middle. The germline V gene has CDR1 SGHRS and CDR2 YFSETQ. The CDR3 has 14 amino acids. The CDR3 loop is CASSLETTYNEQFF. The CDR3 DNA reads as TGCGCCAGCAGCTTGGAGACTACCTACAATGAGCAGTTCTTC.

This clonotype was detected many times. The chain employs TRBV7-9 and TRBJ2-1, with 11 bases fitting TRBD2. V lost 2 bases to trimming and J lost 3 bases; unmatched junction nucleotides: 3. Germline CDR1 and CDR2: SEHNR and FQNEAQ (reference sequence). The CDR3 runs 16 residues. The CDR3 nucleotides are TGTGCCAGCAGCTTAAGTACTAGCGGGGGCTACAATGAGCAGTTCTTC. This gives the protein CASSLSTSGGYNEQFF. The full variable domain, its missing parts supplied by reference TRBV7-9 and TRBJ2-1, is DTGVSQNPRHKITKRGQNVTFRCDPISEHNRLYWYRQTLGQGPEFLTYFQNEAQLEKSRLLSDRFSAERPKGSFSTLEIQRTEQGDSAMYLCASSLSTSGGYNEQFFGPGTRLTVL.

In its sample, this clonotype was seen many times. The chain has TRBV6-2 or TRBV6-3 and TRBJ2-1; 13 bases are a match to TRBD2. CDR1 is MNHEY, CDR2 SVGEGT, per germline. V dropped 10 bases and J dropped 7; count of bases not matched to a gene: 7. The CDR3 contains 14 residues. This CDR3 reads CATVWTSGSNEQFF. The CDR3 DNA is TGTGCCACCGTCTGGACTAGCGGGAGTAATGAGCAGTTCTTC.

Comment on this clonotype: This may be a read error: a much more frequent sequence differs by one nucleotide. The gene calls are TRBV3-1 and TRBJ2-7; tentatively, D is TRBD2 (5 bases). The CDR3 sequence is 14 residues long. The V gene lost 4 bases and the J gene lost 6 bases, with 16 bases spanning the gap. Germline V gives CDR1 LGHDT, CDR2 YNNKEL (reference sequence). The CDR3 region has the DNA TGTGCCAGCAGCCCCGTCAGACTACCGGGCGAGCAGTACTTC. As protein: CASSPVRLPGEQYF.

Note on this clonotype: Since a much larger clone is just one base distant, this may be a read error. J is TRBJ2-5 and V is TRBV19; the match to TRBD2 covers 8 bases. Trimming removed 11 bases from V and 5 bases from J; junction bases left unmatched: 16. The CDR3 covers 15 residues. Looked up from germline, CDR1 is LNHDA and CDR2 is SQIVND (reference sequence). The CDR3, as DNA: TGTGCCGGTAAAGCTGGAAGCGGGAGAGGGGAGACCCAGTACTTC. Translation: CAGKAGSGRGETQYF.

The V gene is TRBV29-1, the J gene TRBJ2-5; D is ambiguous. The germline CDR1 and CDR2 sequences are SQVTM and ANQGSEA. The CDR3 length is 12 residues. The V end was cut by 4 bases, the J end by 2 bases, with 8 bases between. CDR3 DNA sequence: TGCAGCGTTGGGGCGCGTCAAGAGACCCAGTACTTC. Protein: CSVGARQETQYF.